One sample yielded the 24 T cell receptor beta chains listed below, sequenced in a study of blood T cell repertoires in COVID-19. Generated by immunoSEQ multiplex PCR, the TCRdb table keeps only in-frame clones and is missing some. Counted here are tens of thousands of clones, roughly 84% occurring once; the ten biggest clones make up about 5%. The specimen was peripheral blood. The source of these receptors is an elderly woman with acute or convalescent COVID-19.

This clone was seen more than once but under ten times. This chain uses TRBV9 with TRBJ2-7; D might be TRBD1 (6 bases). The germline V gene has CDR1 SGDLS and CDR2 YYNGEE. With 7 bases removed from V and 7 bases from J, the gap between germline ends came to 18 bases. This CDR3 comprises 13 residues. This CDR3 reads CASGGRAVGEQYF. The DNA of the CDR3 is TGTGCCAGCGGGGGCAGAGCCGTCGGGGAGCAGTACTTC.

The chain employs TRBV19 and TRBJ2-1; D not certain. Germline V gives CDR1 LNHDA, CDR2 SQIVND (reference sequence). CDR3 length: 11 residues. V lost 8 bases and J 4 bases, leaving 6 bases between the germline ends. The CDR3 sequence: CASGDYNEQFF. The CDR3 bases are TGTGCCAGTGGAGATTACAATGAGCAGTTCTTC.

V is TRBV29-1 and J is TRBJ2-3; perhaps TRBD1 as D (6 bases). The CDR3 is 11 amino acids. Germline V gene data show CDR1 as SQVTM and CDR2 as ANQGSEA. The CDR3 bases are TGCAGTTACAGGGTTGCAGATACGCAGTATTTT. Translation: CSYRVADTQYF.

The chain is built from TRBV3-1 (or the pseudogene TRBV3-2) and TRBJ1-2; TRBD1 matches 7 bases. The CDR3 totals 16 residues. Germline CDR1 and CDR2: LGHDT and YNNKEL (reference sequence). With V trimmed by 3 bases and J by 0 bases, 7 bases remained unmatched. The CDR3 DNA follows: TGTGCCAGCAGCCAGCTTACAGGGGCAACTAACTATGGCTACACCTTC. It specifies CASSQLTGATNYGYTF.

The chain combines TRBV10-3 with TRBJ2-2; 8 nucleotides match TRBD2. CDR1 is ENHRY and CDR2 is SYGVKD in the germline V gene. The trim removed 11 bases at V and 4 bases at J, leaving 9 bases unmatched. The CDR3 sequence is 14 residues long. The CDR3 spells CAAGGEGSTGELFF. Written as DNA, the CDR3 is TGTGCCGCCGGGGGGGAGGGGTCCACCGGGGAGCTGTTTTTT.

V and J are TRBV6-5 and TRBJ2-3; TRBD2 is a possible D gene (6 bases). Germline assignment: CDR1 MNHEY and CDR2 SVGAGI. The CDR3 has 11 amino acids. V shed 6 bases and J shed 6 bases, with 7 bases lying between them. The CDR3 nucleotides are TGTGCCAGCAGGCTAGCGGATACGCAGTATTTT. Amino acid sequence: CASRLADTQYF.

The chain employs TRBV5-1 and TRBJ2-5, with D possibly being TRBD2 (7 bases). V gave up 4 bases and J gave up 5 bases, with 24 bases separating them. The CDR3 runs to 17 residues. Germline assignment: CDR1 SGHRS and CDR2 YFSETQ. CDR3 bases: TGCGCCAGCAGCACCGGAGTCGCTGGGGGGGCAGGGGAGACCCAGTACTTC. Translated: CASSTGVAGGAGETQYF. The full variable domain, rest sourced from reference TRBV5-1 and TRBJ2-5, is KAGVTQTPRYLIKTRGQQVTLSCSPISGHRSVSWYQQTPGQGLQFLFEYFSETQRNKGNFPGRFSGRQFSNSRSEMNVSTLELGDSALYLCASSTGVAGGAGETQYFGPGTRLLVL.

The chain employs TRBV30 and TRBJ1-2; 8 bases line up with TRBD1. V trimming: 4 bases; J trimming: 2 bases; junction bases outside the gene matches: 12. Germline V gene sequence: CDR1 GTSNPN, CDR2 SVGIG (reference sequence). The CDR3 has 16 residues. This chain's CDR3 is CAWTQSGQAVNYGYTF. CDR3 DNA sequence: TGTGCCTGGACTCAATCGGGACAGGCAGTCAACTATGGCTACACCTTC. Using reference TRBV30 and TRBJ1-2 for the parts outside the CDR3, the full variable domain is SQTIHQWPATLVQPVGSPLSLECTVEGTSNPNLYWYRQAAGRGLQLLFYSVGIGQISSEVPQNLSASRPQDRQFILSSKKLLLSDSGFYLCAWTQSGQAVNYGYTFGSGTRLTVV.

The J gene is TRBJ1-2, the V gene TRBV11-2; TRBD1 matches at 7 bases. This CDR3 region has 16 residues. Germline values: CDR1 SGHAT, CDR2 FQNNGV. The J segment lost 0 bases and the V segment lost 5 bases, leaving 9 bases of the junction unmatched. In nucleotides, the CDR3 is TGTGCCAGCAGCCCATCCCCTGACAGGGCTAACTATGGCTACACCTTC. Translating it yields CASSPSPDRANYGYTF.

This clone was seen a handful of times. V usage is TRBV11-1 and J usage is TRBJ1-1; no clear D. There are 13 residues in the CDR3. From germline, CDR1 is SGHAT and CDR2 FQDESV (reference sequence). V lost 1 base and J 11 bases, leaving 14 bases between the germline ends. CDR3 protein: CASSLGDMAGAFF. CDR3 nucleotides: TGTGCCAGCAGCTTAGGTGACATGGCGGGGGCTTTCTTT.

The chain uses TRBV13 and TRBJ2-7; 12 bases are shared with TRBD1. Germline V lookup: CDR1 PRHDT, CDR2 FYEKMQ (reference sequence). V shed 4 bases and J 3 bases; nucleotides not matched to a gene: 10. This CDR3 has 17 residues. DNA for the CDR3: TGTGCCAGCAGCTCGGGACAGGGGGCCACTTCCTACTACGAGCAGTACTTC. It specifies CASSSGQGATSYYEQYF.

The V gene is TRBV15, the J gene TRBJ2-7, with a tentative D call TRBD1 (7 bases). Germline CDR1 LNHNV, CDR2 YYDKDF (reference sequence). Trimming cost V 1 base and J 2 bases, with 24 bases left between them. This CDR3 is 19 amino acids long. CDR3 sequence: CATSRVLFSAGGIPYEQYF. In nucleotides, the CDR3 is TGTGCCACCAGCAGAGTGTTGTTTTCGGCAGGGGGGATTCCCTACGAGCAGTACTTC. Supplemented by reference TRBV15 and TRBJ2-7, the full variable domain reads DAMVIQNPRYQVTQFGKPVTLSCSQTLNHNVMYWYQQKSSQAPKLLFHYYDKDFNNEADTPDNFQSRRPNTSFCFLDIRSPGLGDTAMYLCATSRVLFSAGGIPYEQYFGPGTRLTVT.

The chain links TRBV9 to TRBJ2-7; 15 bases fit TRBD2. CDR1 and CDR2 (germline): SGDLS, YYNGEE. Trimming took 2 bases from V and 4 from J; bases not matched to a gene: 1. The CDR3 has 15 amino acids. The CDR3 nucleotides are TGTGCCAGCAGCGTCGGGACTAGCGGGAGGTACGAGCAGTACTTC. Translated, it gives CASSVGTSGRYEQYF.

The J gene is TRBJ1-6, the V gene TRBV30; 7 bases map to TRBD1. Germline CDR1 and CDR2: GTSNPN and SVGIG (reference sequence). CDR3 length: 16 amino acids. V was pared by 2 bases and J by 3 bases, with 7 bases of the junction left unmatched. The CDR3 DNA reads TGTGCCTGGAGTTTAAGGGGGCAGGTCTATAATTCACCCCTCCACTTT. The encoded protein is CAWSLRGQVYNSPLHF. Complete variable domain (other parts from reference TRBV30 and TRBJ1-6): SQTIHQWPATLVQPVGSPLSLECTVEGTSNPNLYWYRQAAGRGLQLLFYSVGIGQISSEVPQNLSASRPQDRQFILSSKKLLLSDSGFYLCAWSLRGQVYNSPLHFGNGTRLTVT.

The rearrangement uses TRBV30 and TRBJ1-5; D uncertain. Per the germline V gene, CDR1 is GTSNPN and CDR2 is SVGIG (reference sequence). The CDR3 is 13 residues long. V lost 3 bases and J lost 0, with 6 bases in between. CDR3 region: CAWSNSSNQPQHF. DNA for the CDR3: TGTGCCTGGAGCAACAGTAGCAATCAGCCCCAGCATTTT.

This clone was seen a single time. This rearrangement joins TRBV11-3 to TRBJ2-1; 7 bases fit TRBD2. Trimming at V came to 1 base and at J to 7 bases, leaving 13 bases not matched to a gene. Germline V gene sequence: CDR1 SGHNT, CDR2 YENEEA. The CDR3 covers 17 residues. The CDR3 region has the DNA TGTGCCAGCAGCTTAGGTGCTAGGCCGGGGGGACGTAATGAGCAGTTCTTC. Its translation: CASSLGARPGGRNEQFF.

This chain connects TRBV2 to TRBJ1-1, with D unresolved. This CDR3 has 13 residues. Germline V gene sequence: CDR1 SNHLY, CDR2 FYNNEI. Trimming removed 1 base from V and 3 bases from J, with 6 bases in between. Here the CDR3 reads CASSEGRDTEAFF. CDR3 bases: TGTGCCAGCAGTGAAGGGCGGGACACTGAAGCTTTCTTT. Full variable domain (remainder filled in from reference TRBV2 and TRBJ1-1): EPEVTQTPSHQVTQMGQEVILRCVPISNHLYFYWYRQILGQKVEFLVSFYNNEISEKSEIFDDQFSVERPDGSNFTLKIRSTKLEDSAMYFCASSEGRDTEAFFGQGTRLTVV.

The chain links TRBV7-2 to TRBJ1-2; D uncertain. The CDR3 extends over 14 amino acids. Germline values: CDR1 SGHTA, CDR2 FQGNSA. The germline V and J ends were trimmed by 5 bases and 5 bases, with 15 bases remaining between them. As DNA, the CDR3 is TGTGCCAGCAGCCCCTTAGACAATTTATATGGCTACACCTTC. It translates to CASSPLDNLYGYTF.

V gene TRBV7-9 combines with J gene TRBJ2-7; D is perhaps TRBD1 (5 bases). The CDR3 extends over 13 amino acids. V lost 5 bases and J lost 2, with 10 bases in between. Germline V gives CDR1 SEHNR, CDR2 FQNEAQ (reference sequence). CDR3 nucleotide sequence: TGTGCCAGCAGCAAAGACAGTACCTACGAGCAGTACTTC. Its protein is CASSKDSTYEQYF.

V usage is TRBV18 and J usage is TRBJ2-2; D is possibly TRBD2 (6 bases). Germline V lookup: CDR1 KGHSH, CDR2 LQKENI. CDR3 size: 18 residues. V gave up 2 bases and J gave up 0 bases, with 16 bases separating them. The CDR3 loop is CASSPSISGGANTGELFF. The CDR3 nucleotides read TGTGCCAGCTCACCATCTATTTCTGGCGGGGCGAACACCGGGGAGCTGTTTTTT. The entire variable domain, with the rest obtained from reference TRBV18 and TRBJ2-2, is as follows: NAGVMQNPRHLVRRRGQEARLRCSPMKGHSHVYWYRQLPEEGLKFMVYLQKENIIDESGMPKERFSAEFPKEGPSILRIQQVVRGDSAAYFCASSPSISGGANTGELFFGEGSRLTVL.

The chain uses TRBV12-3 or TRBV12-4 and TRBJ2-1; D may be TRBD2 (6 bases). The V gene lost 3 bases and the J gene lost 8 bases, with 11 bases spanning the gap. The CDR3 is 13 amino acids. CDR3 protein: CASSLGLGDEQFF. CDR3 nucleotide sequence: TGTGCCAGCAGTTTGGGACTTGGGGATGAGCAGTTCTTC.

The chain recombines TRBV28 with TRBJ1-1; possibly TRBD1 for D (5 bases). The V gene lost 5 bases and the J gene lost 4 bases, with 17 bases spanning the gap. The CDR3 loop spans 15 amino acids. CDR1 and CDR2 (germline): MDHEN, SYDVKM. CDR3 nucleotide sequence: TGTGCCAGCAGTCCGCATCAGGGAGCGGGCACTGAAGCTTTCTTT. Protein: CASSPHQGAGTEAFF.

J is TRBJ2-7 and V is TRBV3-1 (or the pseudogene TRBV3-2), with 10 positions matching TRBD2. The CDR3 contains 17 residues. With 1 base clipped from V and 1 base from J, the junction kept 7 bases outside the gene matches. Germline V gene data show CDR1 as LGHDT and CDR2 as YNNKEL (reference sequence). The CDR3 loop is CASSQVSLAGVSYEQYF. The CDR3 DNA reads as TGTGCCAGCAGCCAAGTAAGCCTAGCGGGAGTTTCCTACGAGCAGTACTTC.

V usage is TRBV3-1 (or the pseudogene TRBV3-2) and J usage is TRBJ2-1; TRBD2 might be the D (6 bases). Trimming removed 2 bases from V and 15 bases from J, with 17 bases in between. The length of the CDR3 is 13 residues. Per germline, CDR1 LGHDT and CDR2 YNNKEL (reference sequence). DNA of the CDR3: TGTGCCAGCAGCCAACTCGACGGGAGTTTCACGTTCTTC. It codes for CASSQLDGSFTFF.